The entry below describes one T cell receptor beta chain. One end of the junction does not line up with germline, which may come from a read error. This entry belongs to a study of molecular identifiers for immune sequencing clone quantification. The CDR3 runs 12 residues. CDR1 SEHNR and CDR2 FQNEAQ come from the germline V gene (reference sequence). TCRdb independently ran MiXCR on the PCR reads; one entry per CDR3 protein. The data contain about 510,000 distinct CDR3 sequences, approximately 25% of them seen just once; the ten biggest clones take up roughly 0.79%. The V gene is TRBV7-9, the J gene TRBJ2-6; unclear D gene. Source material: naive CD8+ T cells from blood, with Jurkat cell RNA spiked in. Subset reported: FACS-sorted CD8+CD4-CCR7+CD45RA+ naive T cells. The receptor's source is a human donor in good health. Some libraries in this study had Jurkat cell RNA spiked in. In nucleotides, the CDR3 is TGTGCCAGCAACCCATCGGCCAACATCCTAACTTTC. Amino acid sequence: CASNPSANILTF.